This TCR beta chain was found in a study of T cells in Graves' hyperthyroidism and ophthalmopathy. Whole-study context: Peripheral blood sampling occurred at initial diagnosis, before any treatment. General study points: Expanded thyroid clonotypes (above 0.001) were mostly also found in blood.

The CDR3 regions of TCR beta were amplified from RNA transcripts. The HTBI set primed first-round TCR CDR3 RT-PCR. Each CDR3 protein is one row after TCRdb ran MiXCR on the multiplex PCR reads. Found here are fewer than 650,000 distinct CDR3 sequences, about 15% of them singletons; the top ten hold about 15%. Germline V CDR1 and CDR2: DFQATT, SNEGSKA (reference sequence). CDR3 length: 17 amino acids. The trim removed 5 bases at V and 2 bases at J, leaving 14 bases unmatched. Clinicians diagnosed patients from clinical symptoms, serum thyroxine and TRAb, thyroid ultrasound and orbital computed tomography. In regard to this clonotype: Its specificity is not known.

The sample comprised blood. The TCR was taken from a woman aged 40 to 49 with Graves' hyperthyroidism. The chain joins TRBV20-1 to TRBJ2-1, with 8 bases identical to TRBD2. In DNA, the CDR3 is TGCAGTGCTCGGGGACTAGTGGGAGGATCCCCCTACAATGAGCAGTTCTTC. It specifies CSARGLVGGSPYNEQFF.